Following are 29 T cell receptor beta chains from one sample sequenced in a study of T cell responses to AZD1222 COVID-19 vaccine. Data came from immunoSEQ multiplex PCR; TCRdb stores just in-frame clones and leaves some out. This table holds 95,000 to 150,000 clones, 75% to 90% found once. This sample comprised peripheral blood, obtained on day 0 of AZD1222 vaccination. The receptors shown here come from an adult in good health.

This chain uses TRBV5-4 with TRBJ1-3, with 9 bases identical to TRBD1. CDR1 is SGHNT and CDR2 is YYREEE in the germline V gene (reference sequence). The CDR3 extends over 16 amino acids. Trimming removed 3 bases from V and 4 bases from J; junction bases left unmatched: 8. CDR3 region: CASSSPTGGVGNTIYF. CDR3 nucleotide sequence: TGTGCCAGCAGCTCCCCAACAGGGGGCGTAGGAAACACCATATATTTT.

This clone has just one count. The rearrangement joins TRBV28 to TRBJ2-7, with 9 positions matching TRBD1. With V trimmed by 6 bases and J by 3 bases, 3 bases remained unmatched. Germline values: CDR1 MDHEN, CDR2 SYDVKM. This CDR3 spans 13 amino acids. The CDR3 protein is CASRGQGYYEQYF. DNA of the CDR3: TGTGCCAGCAGGGGACAGGGATACTACGAGCAGTACTTC. The whole variable domain, remainder taken from reference TRBV28 and TRBJ2-7, is DVKVTQSSRYLVKRTGEKVFLECVQDMDHENMFWYRQDPGLGLRLIYFSYDVKMKEKGDIPEGYSVSREKKERFSLILESASTNQTSMYLCASRGQGYYEQYFGPGTRLTVT.

The chain has TRBV5-6 and TRBJ1-5, with a possible D match to TRBD1 (5 bases). Trimming stripped 4 bases from V and 7 bases from J, with 15 bases between. This CDR3 is built from 14 residues. Per the germline V gene, CDR1 is SGHDT and CDR2 is YYEEEE. CDR3 DNA: TGTGCCAGCAGCCTACGGGGACTTGGGCAGCCCCAGCATTTT. It is translated as CASSLRGLGQPQHF.

V and J are TRBV27 and TRBJ2-1; 8 bases line up with TRBD2. The length of the CDR3 is 16 residues. Germline trimming cut 6 bases from V and 3 bases from J; bases unmatched to any gene: 10. In germline, CDR1 is MNHEY, CDR2 SMNVEV (reference sequence). The CDR3 reads CASSSQRESYYNEQFF. The CDR3 nucleotides are TGTGCCAGCAGCTCCCAGCGGGAGAGTTACTACAATGAGCAGTTCTTC.

V usage is TRBV6-6 and J usage is TRBJ2-4, with D uncertain. In germline, CDR1 is MNHNY, CDR2 SVGAGI (reference sequence). The length of the CDR3 is 12 residues. Trimming stripped 2 bases from V and 6 bases from J, with 5 bases between. CDR3 DNA sequence: TGTGCCAGCAGTTACACCCTAAACATTCAGTACTTC. Translation: CASSYTLNIQYF.

The chain is built from TRBV7-9 and TRBJ1-6, with no clear D. Trimming left V 5 bases short and J 8 bases short, with 19 bases between. This CDR3 comprises 16 residues. The germline V gene encodes CDR1 SEHNR and CDR2 FQNEAQ (reference sequence). The CDR3 protein is CASSPDNGAGYSPLHF. The CDR3 coding sequence is TGTGCCAGCAGCCCAGATAACGGCGCGGGTTATTCACCCCTCCACTTT.

The chain joins TRBV28 to TRBJ2-1; 9 nucleotides match TRBD1. J gave up 5 bases and V 3 bases, and 14 bases lay outside the gene matches. Germline-derived CDR1 and CDR2 are MDHEN and SYDVKM. This CDR3 has 18 residues. CDR3 loop: CASSLLQQGAEGDNEQFF. The CDR3 DNA follows: TGTGCCAGCAGTTTGTTACAACAGGGGGCTGAAGGTGACAATGAGCAGTTCTTC.

V and J are TRBV7-8 and TRBJ1-3, with D possibly TRBD1 on 6 matching bases. Trimming cost V 2 bases and J 4 bases, with 9 bases left between them. Looked up from germline, CDR1 is SGHVS and CDR2 is FQNEAQ. The CDR3 runs 14 residues. CDR3 sequence (DNA): TGTGCCAGCAGCTTATTGGGGGCAGGAAACACCATATATTTT. This translates into CASSLLGAGNTIYF.

The chain is built from TRBV5-6 and TRBJ2-1; a possible D gene is TRBD1 (6 bases). Between the trimmed V and J ends, which lost 7 bases and 2 bases, there was a span of 13 bases. The V gene's germline CDR1 is SGHDT and CDR2 YYEEEE. The CDR3 totals 14 residues. The CDR3 DNA reads as TGTGCCAGCCTAACAGGGTTAGCCTACAATGAGCAGTTCTTC. This codes for CASLTGLAYNEQFF.

This sequence joins TRBV3-1 (or the pseudogene TRBV3-2) and TRBJ2-2; a weak D match, TRBD2 (6 bases). Germline V gene data show CDR1 as LGHDT and CDR2 as YNNKEL (reference sequence). The CDR3 totals 14 residues. The V end lost 1 base, the J end lost 5 bases, and 8 bases lay between the germline ends. CDR3 in DNA: TGTGCCAGCAGCCAAGTCGGAGGGACCGGGGAGCTGTTTTTT. Translating gives CASSQVGGTGELFF.

There are many counts of this clone. The V gene is TRBV10-3, the J gene TRBJ2-1; no clear D. Between the trimmed V and J ends, which lost 8 bases and 8 bases, there was a span of 13 bases. The CDR3 sequence is 12 residues long. Germline CDR1 reads ENHRY; CDR2 reads SYGVKD. The CDR3 spells CAIGSTVDEQFF. The CDR3 DNA is TGTGCCATCGGGTCAACAGTGGATGAGCAGTTCTTC.

The V gene is TRBV4-3, the J gene TRBJ1-6; 8 bases align to TRBD1. Germline V CDR1 and CDR2: LGHNA, YSLEER. This CDR3 is 17 amino acids long. Germline trimming cut 1 base from V and 7 bases from J; bases unmatched to any gene: 9. Written as DNA, the CDR3 is TGCGCCAGCAGCCAAGCACCAGGGGGCGCGGGGAATTCACCCCTCCACTTT. Its protein is CASSQAPGGAGNSPLHF.

The chain has TRBV7-2 and TRBJ1-2; D remains ambiguous. V was pared by 0 bases and J by 2 bases, with 10 bases between. This CDR3 comprises 15 residues. The germline gives CDR1 SGHTA, CDR2 FQGNSA. CDR3 in DNA: TGTGCCAGCAGCTTAGCACTAGGTGGAAACTATGGCTACACCTTC. Translation: CASSLALGGNYGYTF.

The V and J genes are TRBV27 and TRBJ2-1; D is possibly TRBD1 (6 bases). V dropped 5 bases and J dropped 4 bases, with 15 bases sitting between them. CDR1 and CDR2 (germline): MNHEY, SMNVEV (reference sequence). The CDR3 runs 15 residues. CDR3 nucleotides: TGTGCCAGCAGTCAACAGGGTCCGTTTTACAATGAGCAGTTCTTC. Its protein is CASSQQGPFYNEQFF.

CDR3 nucleotide sequence: TGTGCCAGCAGCCCGGACAGGGGGAACTATGGCTACACCTTC. This codes for CASSPDRGNYGYTF. V and J are TRBV7-9 and TRBJ1-2; 10 bases are shared with TRBD1. Germline-derived CDR1 and CDR2 are SEHNR and FQNEAQ (reference sequence). This CDR3 region has 14 residues. The V gene end was trimmed by 5 bases and the J gene end by 2 bases; junction bases not matched to a gene: 2.

The gene calls are TRBV7-2 and TRBJ2-1; D might be TRBD1 or TRBD2, each matching 5 bases. Trimming took 4 bases from V and 8 from J, leaving 18 bases between them. This CDR3 contains 15 residues. Germline V lookup: CDR1 SGHTA, CDR2 FQGNSA. The CDR3 loop reads CASSYPGLAVDEQFF. The CDR3 DNA follows: TGTGCCAGCAGCTACCCGGGGCTAGCTGTCGATGAGCAGTTCTTC.

The V gene is TRBV7-9, the J gene TRBJ1-4, with 9 bases fitting TRBD1. Unmatched junction bases numbered 12, after V lost 5 bases and J lost 5 bases. CDR3 length: 17 amino acids. The germline CDR1 and CDR2 sequences are SEHNR and FQNEAQ (reference sequence). The CDR3 is CASSRPLSGTGNEKLFF. For the CDR3, the DNA is TGTGCCAGCAGCCGACCCCTCTCCGGGACAGGGAATGAAAAACTGTTTTTT. The variable domain in full, completed from reference TRBV7-9 and TRBJ1-4, reads DTGVSQNPRHKITKRGQNVTFRCDPISEHNRLYWYRQTLGQGPEFLTYFQNEAQLEKSRLLSDRFSAERPKGSFSTLEIQRTEQGDSAMYLCASSRPLSGTGNEKLFFGSGTQLSVL.

This chain joins TRBV7-8 and TRBJ2-3, with D perhaps assigned TRBD1 or TRBD2 (7 bases each). Trimming removed 5 bases from V and 0 bases from J, with 15 bases in between. Germline V gives CDR1 SGHVS, CDR2 FQNEAQ. The CDR3 has 16 amino acids. This CDR3 reads CASSPGGGTSTDTQYF. The CDR3 nucleotides read TGTGCCAGCAGCCCAGGGGGGGGGACTAGCACAGATACGCAGTATTTT.

The rearrangement joins TRBV27 to TRBJ1-6, with a weak D call TRBD1 (5 bases). The germline gives CDR1 MNHEY, CDR2 SMNVEV (reference sequence). This CDR3 is 15 amino acids long. Between the trimmed V and J ends, which lost 8 bases and 0 bases, there was a span of 11 bases. CDR3 amino acids: CASGGVGSYNSPLHF. The CDR3 DNA is TGTGCCAGCGGGGGGGTAGGCTCCTATAATTCACCCCTCCACTTT.

The gene calls are TRBV3-1 (or the pseudogene TRBV3-2) and TRBJ1-4, with a weak D call TRBD1 (5 bases). This CDR3 comprises 15 residues. Germline-derived CDR1 and CDR2 are LGHDT and YNNKEL (reference sequence). Trimming shortened V by 6 bases and J by 6 bases, and 17 bases separated the two germline ends. CDR3 in amino acids: CASSEAGHRYEKLFF. CDR3 DNA: TGTGCCAGCAGTGAAGCTGGACACCGGTATGAAAAACTGTTTTTT.

This clone has only one observation. The gene calls are TRBV24-1 and TRBJ2-7; D tentatively reads TRBD1 or TRBD2 (5 bases each). The V and J ends lost 3 bases and 6 bases respectively, with 17 bases between them. Germline V gene data show CDR1 as KGHDR and CDR2 as SFDVKD. The CDR3 spans 15 residues. CDR3 residues: CATSDPGTGRFEQYF. CDR3 coding DNA: TGTGCCACCAGTGATCCCGGGACCGGACGATTCGAGCAGTACTTC.

The rearrangement joins TRBV6-4 to TRBJ1-2; 8 bases line up with TRBD1. In germline, CDR1 is MRHNA, CDR2 SNTAGT. This CDR3 has 15 amino acids. The ends lost 4 bases at V and 2 bases at J; junction bases unmatched: 6. As DNA, the CDR3 is TGTGCCAGCAGTGCCGGACAGGGCGGGAACTATGGCTACACCTTC. It yields the protein CASSAGQGGNYGYTF.

The J gene is TRBJ2-6, the V gene TRBV28; D ambiguous. Trimming left V 6 bases short and J 4 bases short, with 13 bases between. The CDR3 consists of 15 residues. Looked up from germline, CDR1 is MDHEN and CDR2 is SYDVKM. CDR3 DNA sequence: TGTGCCAGCAGCCTCCGGCGGTCGGGGGCCAACGTCCTGACTTTC. Protein product: CASSLRRSGANVLTF.

The chain uses TRBV6-2 or TRBV6-3 and TRBJ1-1; TRBD1 might be the D (5 bases). V was cut by 3 bases and J by 0 bases, with 14 bases left in between. This CDR3 region has 16 residues. Germline V gene lookup returns CDR1 MNHEY and CDR2 SVGEGT. CDR3 DNA sequence: TGTGCCAGCAGTTATTCGCGGGACGCTTTGAACACTGAAGCTTTCTTT. Residues: CASSYSRDALNTEAFF.

The chain is built from TRBV2 and TRBJ2-5; perhaps TRBD2 as D (5 bases). V was pared by 4 bases and J by 5 bases, with 14 bases between. The CDR3 runs 14 residues. Per the germline V gene, CDR1 is SNHLY and CDR2 is FYNNEI. The CDR3 DNA reads as TGTGCCAGCAGTGTTAGGTGGGGAGCGGAGACCCAGTACTTC. It is translated as CASSVRWGAETQYF.

The CDR3 DNA is TGTGCCATTCCGGGAGTAGGGGCTCAGGTTGAGCAGTTCTTC. It specifies CAIPGVGAQVEQFF. The chain recombines TRBV7-9 with TRBJ2-1; D is possibly TRBD2 (6 bases). V shed 10 bases and J shed 9 bases, with 22 bases lying between them. CDR1 is SEHNR, CDR2 FQNEAQ, per germline (reference sequence). This CDR3 region has 14 residues.

The rearrangement joins TRBV7-9 to TRBJ1-5; D remains unclear. CDR1 SEHNR and CDR2 FQNEAQ come from the germline V gene (reference sequence). V dropped 5 bases and J dropped 3 bases, with 11 bases sitting between them. The CDR3 has 14 residues. The CDR3 is CASSLDLYNQPQHF. Here the CDR3 DNA reads TGTGCCAGCAGCCTAGACCTATACAATCAGCCCCAGCATTTT. The full variable domain, in which reference TRBV7-9 and TRBJ1-5 provide the parts outside the CDR3, is DTGVSQNPRHKITKRGQNVTFRCDPISEHNRLYWYRQTLGQGPEFLTYFQNEAQLEKSRLLSDRFSAERPKGSFSTLEIQRTEQGDSAMYLCASSLDLYNQPQHFGDGTRLSIL.

The J gene is TRBJ1-2, the V gene TRBV2; the D is unclear. This CDR3 spans 10 amino acids. Trimming cost V 6 bases and J 8 bases, with 7 bases left between them. CDR1 is SNHLY and CDR2 is FYNNEI in the germline V gene. CDR3 sequence: CASRGTGYTF. The CDR3 bases are TGTGCCAGCAGGGGCACCGGCTACACCTTC.

V usage is TRBV7-9 and J usage is TRBJ2-3; possible D gene TRBD1, 6 bases. This CDR3 contains 15 residues. Looked up from germline, CDR1 is SEHNR and CDR2 is FQNEAQ (reference sequence). V lost 5 bases to trimming and J lost 6 bases, with 18 bases between them. The CDR3 loop reads CASSPRDTTLDTQYF. The CDR3 bases are TGTGCCAGCAGCCCCCGGGACACCACTTTGGATACGCAGTATTTT.